This T cell receptor (beta chain) was recorded in a study of OX40 agonist ivuxolimab in advanced cancers. Findings of the study overall: Normalized expansion of T-cell clones was also low for some nonresponders.

A note on this clone: Its cognate antigen is unknown.

Germline CDR1 reads MNHEY; CDR2 reads SMNVEV (reference sequence). CDR3 length equals 14 residues. V lost 0 bases to trimming and J lost 2 bases, with 7 bases between them. TCRdb's copy holds only in-frame clones and misses some; the assay was immunoSEQ multiplex PCR. Among 20,000 to 30,000 clones, more than 75% were seen once, and the ten largest hold about 47%. The gene calls are TRBV27 and TRBJ1-2, with no clear D. The input for sequencing was CD4+ or CD8+ T cells sorted from blood, taken in a trial of the OX40 agonist ivuxolimab. The receptor was derived from an adult with an advanced solid tumor such as melanoma, head and neck, liver or kidney cancer. CDR3 sequence reads: CASSLSQTNYGYTF. CDR3 sequence (DNA): TGTGCCAGCAGTTTATCTCAGACCAACTATGGCTACACCTTC.